This entry features one T cell receptor (beta chain) sequence. Its matching antigen is unknown. This CDR3 has 15 residues. The V gene's germline CDR1 is SGHNT and CDR2 YYREEE (reference sequence). After removal of 3 bases from V and 4 bases from J, the junction contained 9 bases not matched to a gene. The sample comes from a study of cytomegalovirus exposure and HLA in healthy donors. Broader study findings: Donors belonging to an Asian-associated ancestry cluster reportedly showed fewer N-insertions in productive TCRs than the roughly 680-donor mean, according to what a later analysis found. For most TCR sequences rarity was the rule, although some public TCRs occurred in many donors. A later analysis linked a missense DCLRE1C variant to TCR beta V- and J-gene trimming.

13 Jbeta primers and 60 Vbeta primers were used for the PCR. Using immunoSEQ multiplex PCR, the repertoire was profiled, and TCRdb retains in-frame clones only, with some absent. The data contain about 170,000 clones, under 80% of them singletons. The specimen sequenced was PBMCs. The source of this sequence is a female donor in good health and CMV-seronegative. This chain connects TRBV5-4 to TRBJ2-5; TRBD1 aligns across 7 bases. In DNA, the CDR3 is TGTGCCAGCAGCTCACATTCCGGACAGGTAGAGACCCAGTACTTC. It translates to CASSSHSGQVETQYF.